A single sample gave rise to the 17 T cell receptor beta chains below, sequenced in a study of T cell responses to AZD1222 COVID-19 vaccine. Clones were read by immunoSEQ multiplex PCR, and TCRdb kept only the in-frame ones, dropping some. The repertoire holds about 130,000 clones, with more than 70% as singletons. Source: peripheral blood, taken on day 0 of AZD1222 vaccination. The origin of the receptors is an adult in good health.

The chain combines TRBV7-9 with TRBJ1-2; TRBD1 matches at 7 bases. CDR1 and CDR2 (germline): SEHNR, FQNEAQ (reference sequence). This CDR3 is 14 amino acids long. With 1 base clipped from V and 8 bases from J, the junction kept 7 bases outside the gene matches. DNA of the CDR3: TGTGCCAGCAGCTTAGGAGGAGGGGGCGAGGGCTACACCTTC. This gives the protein CASSLGGGGEGYTF. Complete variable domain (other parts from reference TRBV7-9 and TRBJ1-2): DTGVSQNPRHKITKRGQNVTFRCDPISEHNRLYWYRQTLGQGPEFLTYFQNEAQLEKSRLLSDRFSAERPKGSFSTLEIQRTEQGDSAMYLCASSLGGGGEGYTFGSGTRLTVV.

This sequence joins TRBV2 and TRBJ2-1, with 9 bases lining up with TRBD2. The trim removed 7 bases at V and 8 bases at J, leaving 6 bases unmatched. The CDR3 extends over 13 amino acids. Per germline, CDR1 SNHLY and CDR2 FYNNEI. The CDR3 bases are TGTGCCAGCATGGACGGGACTAGCTATGAGCAGTTCTTC. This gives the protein CASMDGTSYEQFF.

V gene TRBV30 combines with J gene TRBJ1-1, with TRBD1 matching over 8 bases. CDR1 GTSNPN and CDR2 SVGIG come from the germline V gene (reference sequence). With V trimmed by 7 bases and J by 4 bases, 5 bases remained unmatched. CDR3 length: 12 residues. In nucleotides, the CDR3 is TGTGCCTATCGACAGGGGCCCACTGAAGCTTTCTTT. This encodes CAYRQGPTEAFF.

CDR3 DNA: TGTGCCAGCAGGGACAGGGCCCGTAATGAGCAGTTCTTC. Its translation: CASRDRARNEQFF. V gene TRBV6-5 combines with J gene TRBJ2-1; TRBD1 aligns across 8 bases. The CDR3 spans 13 residues. Germline V gene lookup returns CDR1 MNHEY and CDR2 SVGAGI. V dropped 6 bases and J dropped 7; count of bases not matched to a gene: 5.

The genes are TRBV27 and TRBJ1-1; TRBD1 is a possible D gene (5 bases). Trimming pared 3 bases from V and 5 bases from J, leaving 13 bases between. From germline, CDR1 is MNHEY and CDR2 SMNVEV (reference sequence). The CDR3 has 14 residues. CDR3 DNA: TGTGCCAGCAGTTTGCAGGGCCCCGGAACTGAAGCTTTCTTT. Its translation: CASSLQGPGTEAFF.

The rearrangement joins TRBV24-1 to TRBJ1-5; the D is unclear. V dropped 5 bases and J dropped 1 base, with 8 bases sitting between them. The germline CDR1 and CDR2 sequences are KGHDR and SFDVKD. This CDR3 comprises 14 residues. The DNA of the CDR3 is TGTGCCACCAGTGGGGGTGGGAGCAATCAGCCCCAGCATTTT. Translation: CATSGGGSNQPQHF.

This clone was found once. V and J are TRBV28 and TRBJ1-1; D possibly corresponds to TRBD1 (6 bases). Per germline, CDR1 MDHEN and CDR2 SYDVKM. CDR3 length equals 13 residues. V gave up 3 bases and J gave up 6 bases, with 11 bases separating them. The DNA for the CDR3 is TGTGCCAGCAGTTTGATTACAGGGTCTGAAGCTTTCTTT. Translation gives CASSLITGSEAFF.

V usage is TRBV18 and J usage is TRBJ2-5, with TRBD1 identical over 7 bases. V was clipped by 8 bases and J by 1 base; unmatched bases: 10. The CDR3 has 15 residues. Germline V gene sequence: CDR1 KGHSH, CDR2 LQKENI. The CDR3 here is CASTLLTGAQETQYF. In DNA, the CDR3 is TGTGCCAGCACTCTACTAACAGGGGCCCAAGAGACCCAGTACTTC.

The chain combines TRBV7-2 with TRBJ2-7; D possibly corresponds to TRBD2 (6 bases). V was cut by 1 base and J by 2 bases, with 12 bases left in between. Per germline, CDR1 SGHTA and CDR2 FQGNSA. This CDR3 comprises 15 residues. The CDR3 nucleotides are TGTGCCAGCAGCTTAGGAACGGGACTCCCCTACGAGCAGTACTTC. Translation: CASSLGTGLPYEQYF.

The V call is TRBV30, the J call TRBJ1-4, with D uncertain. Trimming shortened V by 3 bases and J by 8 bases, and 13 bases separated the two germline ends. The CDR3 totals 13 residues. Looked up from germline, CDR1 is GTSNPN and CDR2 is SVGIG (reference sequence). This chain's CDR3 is CAWRKGGGEKLFF. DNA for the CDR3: TGTGCCTGGAGAAAAGGTGGAGGAGAAAAACTGTTTTTT.

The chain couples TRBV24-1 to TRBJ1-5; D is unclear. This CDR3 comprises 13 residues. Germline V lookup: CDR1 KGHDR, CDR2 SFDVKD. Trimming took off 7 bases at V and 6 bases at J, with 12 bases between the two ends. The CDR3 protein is CATSPLGGQPQHF. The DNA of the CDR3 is TGTGCCACCAGCCCTCTTGGCGGTCAGCCCCAGCATTTT.

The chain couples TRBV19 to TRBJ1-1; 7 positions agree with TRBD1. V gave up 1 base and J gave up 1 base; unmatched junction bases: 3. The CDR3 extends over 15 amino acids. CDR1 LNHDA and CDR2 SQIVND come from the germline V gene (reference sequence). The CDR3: CASSIGGTANTEAFF. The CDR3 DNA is TGTGCCAGTAGTATAGGGGGGACAGCGAACACTGAAGCTTTCTTT.

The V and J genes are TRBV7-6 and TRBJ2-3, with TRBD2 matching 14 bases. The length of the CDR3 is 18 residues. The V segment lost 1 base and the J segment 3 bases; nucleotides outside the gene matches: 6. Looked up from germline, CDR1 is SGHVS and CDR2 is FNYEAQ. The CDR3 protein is CASSLVWTSGRTTDTQYF. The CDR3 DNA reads TGTGCCAGCAGCTTAGTTTGGACTAGCGGGAGGACTACAGATACGCAGTATTTT.

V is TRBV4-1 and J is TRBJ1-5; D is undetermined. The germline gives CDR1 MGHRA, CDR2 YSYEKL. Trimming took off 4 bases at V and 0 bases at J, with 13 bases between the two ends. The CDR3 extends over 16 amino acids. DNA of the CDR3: TGCGCCAGCAGCCCTACAGAAGTTTATAGCAATCAGCCCCAGCATTTT. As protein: CASSPTEVYSNQPQHF.

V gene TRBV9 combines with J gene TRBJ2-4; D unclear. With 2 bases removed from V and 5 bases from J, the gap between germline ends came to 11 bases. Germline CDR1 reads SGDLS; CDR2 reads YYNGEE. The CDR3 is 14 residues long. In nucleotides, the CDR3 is TGTGCCAGCAGCGTCGGCAGACGCGAAAACATTCAGTACTTC. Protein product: CASSVGRRENIQYF.

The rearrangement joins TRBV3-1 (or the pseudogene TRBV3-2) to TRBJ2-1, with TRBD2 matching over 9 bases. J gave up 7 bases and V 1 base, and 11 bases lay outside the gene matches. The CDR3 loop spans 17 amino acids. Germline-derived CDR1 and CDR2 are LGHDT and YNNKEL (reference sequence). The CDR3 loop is CASSQGQLAGLSNEQFF. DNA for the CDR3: TGTGCCAGCAGCCAAGGTCAGCTAGCGGGACTATCAAATGAGCAGTTCTTC.

This CDR3 is CASSRGSAGANVLTF. The CDR3 region has the DNA TGTGCCAGCAGCCGCGGGAGTGCAGGGGCCAACGTCCTGACTTTC. The rearrangement links TRBV6-5 to TRBJ2-6, with TRBD2 matching over 7 bases. CDR1 and CDR2 (germline): MNHEY, SVGAGI. There are 15 residues in the CDR3. With 6 bases clipped from V and 4 bases from J, the junction kept 6 bases outside the gene matches.